The 32 T cell receptor beta chains listed next were all sequenced from one sample in a study of T cell repertoires in cytomegalovirus infection. MiXCR, applied by TCRdb to the reads, yields one record per CDR3 protein. The sample has a few hundred thousand distinct CDR3 sequences, 33% seen once. Their specific antigens are unknown. Here the sequenced sample was cultured PBMCs, taken from culture after CMV antigen stimulation. These receptors were taken from a human donor in good health (CMV status not recorded). Some clones in this sample may be carry-over from other donors' samples.

In DNA form, the CDR3 reads TGTGCCAGCAGTTCGCGGGCGGGGGCTGGGGCCAACGTCCTGACTTTC. This codes for CASSSRAGAGANVLTF. V gene TRBV12-3 or TRBV12-4 combines with J gene TRBJ2-6; TRBD2 matches 7 bases. V lost 4 bases to trimming and J lost 2 bases; unmatched junction nucleotides: 5. The CDR3 has 16 amino acids.

This clonotype showed up just once. This sequence joins TRBV12-3 or TRBV12-4 and TRBJ1-5; 7 nucleotides match TRBD1. V was pared by 3 bases and J by 5 bases, with 4 bases of the junction left unmatched. This CDR3 region has 14 residues. CDR3 loop: CASSFEGAYQPQHF. The CDR3 bases are TGTGCCAGCAGTTTTGAGGGGGCTTATCAGCCCCAGCATTTT.

J is TRBJ2-3 and V is TRBV12-3 or TRBV12-4; possibly TRBD2 for D (6 bases). The V and J ends lost 5 bases and 2 bases respectively, with 17 bases between them. The CDR3 is made up of 16 amino acids. The CDR3 loop reads CASSEDRMDYTDTQYF. The CDR3 DNA follows: TGTGCCAGCAGTGAGGACCGCATGGACTACACAGATACGCAGTATTTT.

CDR3 protein: CASSQPLAGLETQYF. The DNA for the CDR3 is TGTGCCAGCAGCCAACCTCTAGCGGGACTTGAGACCCAGTACTTC. The chain uses TRBV3-1 and TRBJ2-5; 9 bases match TRBD2. There are 15 residues in the CDR3. In germline, CDR1 is LGHDT, CDR2 YNNKEL (reference sequence). V dropped 2 bases and J dropped 5; count of bases not matched to a gene: 6.

The V call is TRBV6-5, the J call TRBJ2-7; 10 bases align to TRBD1. The CDR3 consists of 15 residues. In germline, CDR1 is MNHEY, CDR2 SVGAGI. The V segment lost 4 bases and the J segment 6 bases; nucleotides outside the gene matches: 9. The chain's CDR3 is CASSSSGTGATEQYF. The CDR3 bases are TGTGCCAGCAGTTCCTCCGGGACAGGGGCGACCGAGCAGTACTTC.

V usage is TRBV7-2 and J usage is TRBJ2-7, with D unclear. Germline V gene data show CDR1 as SGHTA and CDR2 as FQGNSA. The CDR3 spans 16 residues. V lost 1 base to trimming and J lost 2 bases, with 15 bases between them. The CDR3 here is CASSLDGSKAAYEQYV. CDR3 bases: TGTGCCAGCAGCTTAGATGGAAGCAAAGCCGCCTACGAGCAGTACGTC.

This clonotype came up a few times. The chain uses TRBV6-5 and TRBJ2-3; D uncertain. Germline assignment: CDR1 MNHEY and CDR2 SVGAGI. The CDR3 runs 15 residues. Between the trimmed V and J ends, which lost 2 bases and 2 bases, there was a span of 11 bases. The CDR3 bases are TGTGCCAGCAGTTACGGTGCGGCCGTCACAGATACGCAGTATTTT. Its translation: CASSYGAAVTDTQYF.

This clonotype was detected only once. V usage is TRBV20-1 and J usage is TRBJ2-4; D gene uncertain. Trimming removed 3 bases from V and 7 bases from J, with 10 bases in between. Germline CDR1 and CDR2: DFQATT and SNEGSKA (reference sequence). The CDR3 contains 12 residues. The CDR3 protein is CSASFQQNIQYF. CDR3 DNA sequence: TGCAGTGCTAGTTTCCAACAGAACATTCAGTACTTC.

The chain links TRBV18 to TRBJ2-7; the D gene could be TRBD1 or TRBD2 (6 bases each). Germline V CDR1 and CDR2: KGHSH, LQKENI. The V end was cut by 3 bases, the J end by 5 bases, with 14 bases between. This CDR3 has 14 residues. The CDR3 DNA reads as TGTGCCAGCTCACCTAGCGGACAGAGTAACGAGCAGTACTTC. Translating it yields CASSPSGQSNEQYF.

The V gene is TRBV12-3 or TRBV12-4, the J gene TRBJ1-1; perhaps TRBD1 as D (5 bases). Trimming pared 5 bases from V and 2 bases from J, leaving 12 bases between. The CDR3 has 14 amino acids. Here the CDR3 DNA reads TGTGCCAGCAGTACCTTGACAGTAAACACTGAAGCTTTCTTT. Protein: CASSTLTVNTEAFF.

This clonotype was seen more than once but under ten times. The V gene is TRBV7-2, the J gene TRBJ2-7; D unclear. CDR1 SGHTA and CDR2 FQGNSA come from the germline V gene. With 1 base removed from V and 1 base from J, the gap between germline ends came to 8 bases. CDR3 length equals 14 residues. The CDR3: CASSLVPESYEQYF. The DNA for the CDR3 is TGTGCCAGCAGCTTAGTTCCAGAATCCTACGAGCAGTACTTC.

This clonotype was found a few times. This chain uses TRBV28 with TRBJ1-4; 7 bases line up with TRBD1. V gave up 4 bases and J gave up 7 bases; unmatched junction bases: 12. CDR3 length equals 16 residues. Germline V CDR1 and CDR2: MDHEN, SYDVKM. CDR3 protein: CASSSPQGVGGEKLFF. The DNA for the CDR3 is TGTGCCAGCAGTTCGCCTCAGGGGGTCGGGGGTGAAAAACTGTTTTTT.

This CDR3 reads CASSLVPTEVQGYTF. The CDR3 nucleotides are TGTGCCAGCAGCTTGGTTCCCACGGAGGTGCAGGGCTACACCTTC. The V and J genes are TRBV5-4 and TRBJ1-2; D remains unclear. V was clipped by 0 bases and J by 8 bases, with 17 bases between them. Germline CDR1 and CDR2: SGHNT and YYREEE (reference sequence). This CDR3 spans 15 amino acids. Based on the CDR3 plus reference TRBV5-4 and TRBJ1-2, the full variable domain is ETGVTQSPTHLIKTRGQQVTLRCSSQSGHNTVSWYQQALGQGPQFIFQYYREEENGRGNFPPRFSGLQFPNYSSELNVNALELDDSALYLCASSLVPTEVQGYTFGSGTRLTVV.

The V call is TRBV6-2 or TRBV6-3, the J call TRBJ2-3; D not certain. Germline values: CDR1 MNHEY, CDR2 SVGEGT. CDR3 length: 15 amino acids. Trimming removed 0 bases from V and 0 bases from J, with 7 bases in between. This CDR3 is CASSYSLSSTDTQYF. The CDR3 nucleotides are TGTGCCAGCAGTTACTCATTGTCGAGCACAGATACGCAGTATTTT.

The chain carries TRBV7-2 and TRBJ2-7; D possibly uses TRBD1 or TRBD2 (6 bases each). The CDR3 runs 15 residues. Per the germline V gene, CDR1 is SGHTA and CDR2 is FQGNSA. V was clipped by 5 bases and J by 1 base, with 15 bases between them. Here the CDR3 DNA reads TGTGCCAGCAGCCGAGGAGGGGGGCAATCCTACGAGCAGTACTTC. Its protein product is CASSRGGGQSYEQYF.

The J gene is TRBJ2-5, the V gene TRBV20-1; D is undetermined. The CDR3 spans 11 residues. Trimming left V 2 bases short and J 5 bases short, with 6 bases between. Germline V lookup: CDR1 DFQATT, CDR2 SNEGSKA (reference sequence). The CDR3 DNA follows: TGCAGTGCTAGATTTGGCGAGACCCAGTACTTC. Its translation is CSARFGETQYF.

This clonotype was seen ten or more times. The V gene is TRBV7-2, the J gene TRBJ2-2; D unresolved. The germline CDR1 and CDR2 sequences are SGHTA and FQGNSA. The CDR3 spans 16 residues. Deletions cut 5 bases from V and 1 base from J, with 14 bases between. CDR3 sequence: CASSVPRGQNTGELFF. CDR3 sequence (DNA): TGTGCCAGCAGCGTACCTCGAGGTCAGAACACCGGGGAGCTGTTTTTT.

This clonotype was counted only a few times. The chain links TRBV6-1 to TRBJ1-5; tentatively, D is TRBD1 (5 bases). The V end lost 8 bases, the J end lost 6 bases, and 17 bases lay between the germline ends. CDR1 is MNHNS and CDR2 is SASEGT in the germline V gene. The CDR3 totals 14 residues. The CDR3 sequence is CASVDGGDRQPQHF. DNA of the CDR3: TGTGCCAGCGTCGACGGGGGGGATCGTCAGCCCCAGCATTTT.

This clonotype was recorded at least ten times. This chain connects TRBV7-2 to TRBJ2-5; perhaps TRBD1 as D (5 bases). V was cut by 1 base and J by 5 bases, with 14 bases left in between. The length of the CDR3 is 15 residues. In germline, CDR1 is SGHTA, CDR2 FQGNSA. The CDR3 bases are TGTGCCAGCAGCTTAGATCCAGGGTGGCACGAGACCCAGTACTTC. Translation gives CASSLDPGWHETQYF.

This CDR3 reads CASSFTGGYNEQFF. The CDR3 region has the DNA TGTGCCAGCAGTTTTACGGGAGGGTACAATGAGCAGTTCTTC. The V call is TRBV12-3 or TRBV12-4, the J call TRBJ2-1; TRBD2 matches at 8 bases. The junction had 2 bases not matched to a gene; V was cut back by 3 bases and J by 4 bases. The CDR3 has 14 amino acids.

The gene calls are TRBV2 and TRBJ2-7; 7 nucleotides match TRBD1. CDR3 length: 13 amino acids. From germline, CDR1 is SNHLY and CDR2 FYNNEI. V lost 10 bases and J lost 0; bases outside the gene matches: 6. The CDR3: CATTGTDSYEQYF. Written as DNA, the CDR3 is TGTGCCACCACCGGGACAGACTCCTACGAGCAGTACTTC.

The chain recombines TRBV3-1 with TRBJ2-1; TRBD2 might be the D (5 bases). The CDR3 is 15 residues long. V was shortened by 4 bases and J by 4 bases, with 14 bases between the two germline ends. In germline, CDR1 is LGHDT, CDR2 YNNKEL (reference sequence). CDR3 in DNA: TGTGCCAGCAGCCCCCGAGGCCGCGGGTACAATGAGCAGTTCTTC. It yields the protein CASSPRGRGYNEQFF.

This sequence joins TRBV5-6 and TRBJ1-5, with 10 positions matching TRBD1. Germline CDR1 SGHDT, CDR2 YYEEEE. Germline trimming cut 1 base from V and 2 bases from J; bases unmatched to any gene: 9. The CDR3 covers 18 residues. Here the CDR3 reads CASSLTGTGVDRNQPQHF. The CDR3 bases are TGTGCCAGCAGCTTGACCGGGACAGGGGTGGATCGCAATCAGCCCCAGCATTTT.

This clonotype was seen more than once but under ten times. The V gene is TRBV7-9, the J gene TRBJ2-3, with D possibly TRBD2 on 6 matching bases. In germline, CDR1 is SEHNR, CDR2 FQNEAQ (reference sequence). V was pared by 5 bases and J by 4 bases, with 22 bases between. The CDR3 has 17 residues. CDR3 amino acids: CASSPPFWDLLPDTQYF. The CDR3 DNA reads as TGTGCCAGCAGCCCCCCCTTTTGGGACTTACTACCAGATACGCAGTATTTT.

V gene TRBV11-2 combines with J gene TRBJ2-1, with TRBD2 identical over 12 bases. Germline V lookup: CDR1 SGHAT, CDR2 FQNNGV. With 6 bases clipped from V and 4 bases from J, the junction kept 7 bases outside the gene matches. CDR3 length: 16 amino acids. The CDR3 loop is CASRRLAGDRYNEQFF. The CDR3 DNA follows: TGTGCCAGCAGGCGACTAGCGGGAGATAGGTACAATGAGCAGTTCTTC.

The chain employs TRBV28 and TRBJ2-2; the D gene is possibly TRBD1 (5 bases). Germline lookup yields CDR1 MDHEN and CDR2 SYDVKM. The CDR3 length is 15 residues. V was trimmed by 2 bases and J by 10 bases, leaving 17 bases between them. CDR3 region: CASSLLAGKEQELFF. DNA of the CDR3: TGTGCCAGCAGTTTACTTGCAGGGAAGGAGCAGGAGCTGTTTTTT.

This clonotype showed up just a few times. The V gene is TRBV11-2, the J gene TRBJ2-3; TRBD2 might be the D (5 bases). Germline loops: CDR1 SGHAT, CDR2 FQNNGV. The CDR3 runs to 13 residues. V lost 3 bases and J lost 8, with 12 bases in between. The CDR3 coding sequence is TGTGCCAGCAGCTTGGAGGTGACGGGTACGCAGTATTTT. This codes for CASSLEVTGTQYF.

This clonotype has ten or more counts. The V and J genes are TRBV7-6 and TRBJ1-2; no definite D call. Germline V lookup: CDR1 SGHVS, CDR2 FNYEAQ. CDR3 length equals 15 residues. V dropped 3 bases and J dropped 0 bases, with 11 bases sitting between them. Here the CDR3 DNA reads TGTGCCAGCAGCTTGGGCAGCGATCCTAACTATGGCTACACCTTC. Protein sequence: CASSLGSDPNYGYTF.

This clonotype turned up a few times. The genes are TRBV6-2 or TRBV6-3 and TRBJ2-2; 9 nucleotides align to TRBD1. This CDR3 is built from 17 residues. The V gene's germline CDR1 is MNHEY and CDR2 SVGEGT. V shed 6 bases and J 3 bases; nucleotides not matched to a gene: 11. The CDR3 sequence is CASSRQGVGLDTGELFF. The CDR3 bases are TGTGCCAGCAGCCGACAGGGGGTCGGACTAGACACCGGGGAGCTGTTTTTT.

The V call is TRBV28, the J call TRBJ1-1; a weak D match, TRBD1 (6 bases). The CDR3 covers 12 residues. Trimming shortened V by 10 bases and J by 1 base, and 10 bases separated the two germline ends. Germline loops: CDR1 MDHEN, CDR2 SYDVKM. DNA for the CDR3: TGTGCCACTTTACAGGGGAACACTGAAGCTTTCTTT. This translates into CATLQGNTEAFF.

V usage is TRBV25-1 and J usage is TRBJ1-1; D gene uncertain. CDR1 is MGHDK, CDR2 SYGVNS, per germline. The CDR3 covers 16 residues. The germline V and J ends were trimmed by 4 bases and 4 bases, with 19 bases remaining between them. CDR3 amino acids: CASSGGPVAAFTEAFF. CDR3 nucleotide sequence: TGTGCCAGCAGTGGAGGACCCGTGGCGGCATTCACTGAAGCTTTCTTT.

This clonotype was observed a handful of times. V gene TRBV28 combines with J gene TRBJ2-7; 8 bases align to TRBD1. Trimming at V came to 8 bases and at J to 6 bases, leaving 3 bases not matched to a gene. CDR3 length: 11 amino acids. From germline, CDR1 is MDHEN and CDR2 SYDVKM. DNA of the CDR3: TGTGCCAGCGCAACAGGGGGCGAGCAGTACTTC. Amino acid sequence: CASATGGEQYF.